One sample yielded the 15 T cell receptor beta chains listed below, sequenced in a study of post-analysis software for immune sequencing data. The TCR beta cDNA libraries contained unique molecular identifiers. MiXCR, applied by TCRdb to the PCR reads, yields one record per CDR3 protein. This repertoire shows about 160,000 distinct CDR3 sequences, 30% to 45% found once; its top ten account for 25% to 35%. The sample here was blood, taken after autologous hematopoietic stem cell transplantation. These TCRs come from a girl between 10 and 17 years old with multiple sclerosis.

This chain joins TRBV6-1 and TRBJ1-2, with 8 bases lining up with TRBD1. This CDR3 has 13 residues. The V gene's germline CDR1 is MNHNS and CDR2 SASEGT. Trimming removed 3 bases from V and 6 bases from J; junction bases left unmatched: 3. The CDR3 region is CASSEGQVDGYTF. Here the CDR3 DNA reads TGTGCCAGCAGTGAGGGACAGGTGGATGGCTACACCTTC.

In this sample, this clonotype turned up a few times. V and J are TRBV6-5 and TRBJ2-7; 13 nucleotides line up with TRBD2. In germline, CDR1 is MNHEY, CDR2 SVGAGI. CDR3 length: 16 residues. V dropped 0 bases and J dropped 2; count of bases not matched to a gene: 1. The CDR3 nucleotides read TGTGCCAGCAGTTACTCTACTAGCGGGAGGGCCTACGAGCAGTACTTC. Translating it yields CASSYSTSGRAYEQYF.

The genes are TRBV9 and TRBJ2-3, with D unclear. This CDR3 contains 14 residues. Germline V lookup: CDR1 SGDLS, CDR2 YYNGEE. Trimming shortened V by 0 bases and J by 7 bases, and 12 bases separated the two germline ends. The CDR3: CASSVEGSDYTQYF. DNA of the CDR3: TGTGCCAGCAGCGTAGAAGGGTCGGATTATACGCAGTATTTT.

This clonotype was found a few times. The chain couples TRBV27 to TRBJ2-7; 10 bases line up with TRBD2. Trimming cost V 4 bases and J 2 bases; bases outside gene matches: 5. This CDR3 has 15 residues. CDR1 MNHEY and CDR2 SMNVEV come from the germline V gene (reference sequence). The CDR3 region is CASSSGLAEPYEQYF. The CDR3, as DNA: TGTGCCAGCAGTTCCGGACTAGCGGAGCCCTACGAGCAGTACTTC.

This clonotype was counted a single time. This rearrangement joins TRBV28 to TRBJ1-5, with unresolved D. The CDR3 consists of 16 residues. CDR1 is MDHEN, CDR2 SYDVKM, per germline. Deletions cut 0 bases from V and 0 bases from J, with 9 bases between. The CDR3 nucleotides read TGTGCCAGCAGTTTATGGATACCGCCTAGCAATCAGCCCCAGCATTTT. This translates into CASSLWIPPSNQPQHF.

There are a few counts of this clonotype. The chain joins TRBV20-1 to TRBJ2-1; 8 bases are a match to TRBD2. The CDR3 contains 15 residues. Germline CDR1 DFQATT, CDR2 SNEGSKA (reference sequence). V shed 1 base, J shed 6 bases, and the junction held 8 bases outside the gene matches. CDR3 sequence reads: CSARARSGRRNEQFF. The DNA of the CDR3 is TGCAGTGCTAGAGCTCGGAGCGGGAGACGCAATGAGCAGTTCTTC.

This chain joins TRBV5-5 and TRBJ2-2, with D perhaps given as TRBD1 or TRBD2 (5 bases each). Deletions cut 4 bases from V and 3 bases from J, with 25 bases between. Germline CDR1 SGHKS, CDR2 YYEKEE (reference sequence). The CDR3 totals 19 residues. CDR3 DNA sequence: TGTGCCAGCAGCCCCGAACCGGGACGCCTCGATGGCTACACCGGGGAGCTGTTTTTT. Protein product: CASSPEPGRLDGYTGELFF.

This clonotype was recorded many times. The V and J genes are TRBV12-3 or TRBV12-4 and TRBJ2-1; a possible D gene is TRBD1 (5 bases). The CDR3 runs to 15 residues. V was shortened by 6 bases and J by 4 bases, with 16 bases between the two germline ends. In DNA form, the CDR3 reads TGTGCCAGCAGCTCGTGGGGCAGCGTATACAATGAGCAGTTCTTC. Encoded protein: CASSSWGSVYNEQFF.

The chain carries TRBV3-1 and TRBJ2-6; D is perhaps TRBD2 (6 bases). Germline CDR1 reads LGHDT; CDR2 reads YNNKEL (reference sequence). This CDR3 has 17 amino acids. The V end lost 3 bases, the J end lost 2 bases, and 14 bases lay between the germline ends. CDR3 DNA sequence: TGTGCCAGCAGCCAGGCGGGGCCGACAACTGGGGCCAACGTCCTGACTTTC. Residues: CASSQAGPTTGANVLTF.

This clonotype was found a few times. The rearrangement links TRBV5-5 to TRBJ1-5, with D tentatively TRBD1 (6 bases). The V gene lost 3 bases and the J gene lost 5 bases, with 9 bases spanning the gap. The germline V gene has CDR1 SGHKS and CDR2 YYEKEE (reference sequence). The CDR3 is 13 amino acids. The CDR3 is CASSSSGDQPQHF. DNA of the CDR3: TGTGCCAGCAGCTCCTCAGGGGATCAGCCCCAGCATTTT. Together with reference TRBV5-5 and TRBJ1-5, the CDR3 gives the full variable domain: DAGVTQSPTHLIKTRGQQVTLRCSPISGHKSVSWYQQVLGQGPQFIFQYYEKEERGRGNFPDRFSARQFPNYSSELNVNALLLGDSALYLCASSSSGDQPQHFGDGTRLSIL.

This clonotype was seen repeatedly, ten times or more. The V call is TRBV7-9, the J call TRBJ2-6; TRBD1 might be the D (6 bases). This CDR3 has 15 residues. CDR1 and CDR2 from the germline V gene are SEHNR and FQNEAQ (reference sequence). V was pared by 0 bases and J by 4 bases, with 7 bases between. CDR3 nucleotide sequence: TGTGCCAGCAGCTTAGCGGGGGCGGGGGCCAACGTCCTGACTTTC. Translating it yields CASSLAGAGANVLTF. Drawing the rest from reference TRBV7-9 and TRBJ2-6, the complete variable domain is DTGVSQNPRHKITKRGQNVTFRCDPISEHNRLYWYRQTLGQGPEFLTYFQNEAQLEKSRLLSDRFSAERPKGSFSTLEIQRTEQGDSAMYLCASSLAGAGANVLTFGAGSRLTVL.

The CDR3 region is CASSFGETGSQPQHF. CDR3 in DNA: TGTGCCAGCAGTTTCGGTGAGACAGGGAGTCAGCCCCAGCATTTT. The chain carries TRBV12-3 or TRBV12-4 and TRBJ1-5; 7 positions match TRBD1. CDR3 size: 15 residues. V was pared by 3 bases and J by 6 bases, with 8 bases of the junction left unmatched.

The sample holds a few counts of this clonotype. V and J are TRBV3-1 and TRBJ2-1; 8 bases line up with TRBD1. V gave up 2 bases and J gave up 6 bases; unmatched junction bases: 0. There are 13 residues in the CDR3. Per germline, CDR1 LGHDT and CDR2 YNNKEL (reference sequence). The chain's CDR3 is CASSQTGGNEQFF. CDR3 nucleotide sequence: TGTGCCAGCAGCCAAACAGGGGGCAATGAGCAGTTCTTC.

This clonotype was detected many times. This chain uses TRBV7-2 with TRBJ2-7; a weak D match, TRBD2 (5 bases). From germline, CDR1 is SGHTA and CDR2 FQGNSA. The germline V and J ends were trimmed by 2 bases and 2 bases, with 10 bases remaining between them. The length of the CDR3 is 14 residues. CDR3 loop: CASSLIPGTYEQYF. CDR3 bases: TGTGCCAGCAGCTTAATCCCCGGGACCTACGAGCAGTACTTC.

The sample holds many counts of this clonotype. V and J are TRBV18 and TRBJ2-3, with unresolved D. V lost 1 base, J lost 4 bases, and 6 bases lay in between. CDR1 is KGHSH and CDR2 is LQKENI in the germline V gene. CDR3 length: 13 residues. The CDR3 spells CASSPLAADTQYF. In nucleotides, the CDR3 is TGTGCCAGCTCACCACTAGCTGCAGATACGCAGTATTTT.